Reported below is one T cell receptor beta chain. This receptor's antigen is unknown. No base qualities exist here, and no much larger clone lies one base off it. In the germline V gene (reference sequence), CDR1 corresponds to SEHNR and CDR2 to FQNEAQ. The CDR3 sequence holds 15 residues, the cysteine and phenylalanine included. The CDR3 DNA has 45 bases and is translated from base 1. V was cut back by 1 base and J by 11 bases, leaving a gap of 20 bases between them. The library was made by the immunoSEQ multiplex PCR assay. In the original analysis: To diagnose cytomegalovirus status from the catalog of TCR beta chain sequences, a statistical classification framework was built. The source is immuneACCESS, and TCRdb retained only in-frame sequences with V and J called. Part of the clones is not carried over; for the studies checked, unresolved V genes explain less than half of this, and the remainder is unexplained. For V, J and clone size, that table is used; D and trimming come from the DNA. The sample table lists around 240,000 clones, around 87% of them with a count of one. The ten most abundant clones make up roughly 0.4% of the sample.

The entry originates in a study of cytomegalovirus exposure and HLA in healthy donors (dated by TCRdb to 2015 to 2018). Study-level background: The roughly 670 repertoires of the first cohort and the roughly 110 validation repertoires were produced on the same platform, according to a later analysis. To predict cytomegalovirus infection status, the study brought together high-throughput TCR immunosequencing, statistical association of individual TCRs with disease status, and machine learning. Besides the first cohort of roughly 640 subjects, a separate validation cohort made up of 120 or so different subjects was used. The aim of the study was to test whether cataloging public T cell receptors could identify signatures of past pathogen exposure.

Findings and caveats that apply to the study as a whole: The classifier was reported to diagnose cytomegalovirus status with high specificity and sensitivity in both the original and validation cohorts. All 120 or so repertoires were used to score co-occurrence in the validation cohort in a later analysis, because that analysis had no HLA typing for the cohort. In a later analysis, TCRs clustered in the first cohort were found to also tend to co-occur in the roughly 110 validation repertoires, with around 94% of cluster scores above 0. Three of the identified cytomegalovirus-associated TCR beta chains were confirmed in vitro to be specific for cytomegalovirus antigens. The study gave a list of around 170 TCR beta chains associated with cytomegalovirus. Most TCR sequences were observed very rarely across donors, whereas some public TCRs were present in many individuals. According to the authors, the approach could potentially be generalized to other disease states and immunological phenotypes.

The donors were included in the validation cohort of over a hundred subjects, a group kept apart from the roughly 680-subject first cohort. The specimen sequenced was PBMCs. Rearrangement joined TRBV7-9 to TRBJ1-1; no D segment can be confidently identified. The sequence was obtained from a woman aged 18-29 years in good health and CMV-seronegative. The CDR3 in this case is CASSLGAGLLDPAFF. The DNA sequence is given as TGTGCCAGCAGCTTAGGGGCGGGCCTCTTAGATCCGGCTTTCTTT.